This T cell receptor (beta chain) was sequenced for a study of T cell repertoires in cytomegalovirus infection (dated by TCRdb to between 2018 and 2021). Concerning the study at large: The peptide stimulations were aimed at well-studied HLA-B-restricted epitopes as well as recently identified HLA-C-restricted CMV epitopes, whose presentation resists viral immunomodulation. The HLA type of each donor mattered for the analysis, because public TCR beta signatures pointed to carriage of CMV infection along with the matching HLA type.

The sample was run on an Illumina HiSeq 1500. TCRdb handled the public reads itself, with Q25 trimming in fastp and clone calling in MiXCR, and kept productive beta chains. Here each entry gathers all rows of one CDR3 protein and keeps the most common genes and DNA. A total of tens of thousands of distinct CDR3 sequences appear in this sample, around 27% of them only once. 59% of the sample comes from the top ten. As to this clonotype: This clone's antigen is unknown. Base-call qualities are not available, and no considerably larger clone is one nucleotide away.

Unmatched junction bases come to 12, with V trimmed by 2 bases and J by 4 bases. The CDR3 contains 18 residues, cysteine and phenylalanine counted. Of the read, only the CDR3 DNA is kept; its 54 bases are in frame from base 1. For CDR1 and CDR2, the germline V gene lists SNHLY and FYNNEI. What the authors observed across the whole study: In both this cohort and an independent cohort of some 350 donors, the cumulative frequency of public TCR beta family members distinguished carriers of CMV infection plus the relevant HLA type. The ex vivo response was dominated by HLA-C-restricted CMV-specific TCR beta clonotypes, and the single most frequent clonotype in two of eight donors was supplied by these HLA-C-restricted clonotypes.

The meaning of the sample's treatment or condition label: in vitro stimulation with specific CMV peptide epitopes to enrich CMV-specific T cells. The sample in question was CD8+ T cells from cultured PBMCs, obtained from culture after CMV antigen stimulation. The sequence derives from a human donor in good health (CMV status not recorded). Some clones in this sample may be carry-over from other donors' samples. This receptor chain uses TRBV2 and TRBJ2-3; TRBD1 fits 10 bases in the junction. The DNA reads TGTGCCAGCAGTGAATTCGGCCAAAGGGACAGGGGTCCAGATACGCAGTATTTT. It translates as CASSEFGQRDRGPDTQYF.